The entry below describes one TCR beta chain. Antigen: not known. Treatment noted: some 20 received Ad26.COV2.S at low or high dose, single or two shots; about 5 received placebo; per-sample allocation not given. Sampling was done on day 63 after the first vaccine or placebo injection. An adult aged 18-55 years in Boston served as the donor. Germline V gene data show CDR1 as SGHTA and CDR2 as FQGTGA. CDR3 length equals 14 residues. The V end lost 2 bases, the J end lost 9 bases, and 14 bases lay between the germline ends. Measured with immunoSEQ multiplex PCR; TCRdb has only the in-frame clones, and not every one. Of approximately 420,000 clones listed, roughly 90% were seen once; the top ten hold 3.6%. This record comes from a study of Ad26.COV2.S vaccination and SARS-CoV-2 variants. The wider study: Each vaccinee took Ad26.COV2.S intramuscularly, once or twice 56 days apart. Study findings and constraints: Responses of T cells in total may have been underestimated by the TCR breadth and depth analyses.

The chain employs TRBV7-3 and TRBJ2-1; D remains ambiguous. This specimen consisted of peripheral blood, obtained in a trial of Ad26.COV2.S vaccine versus placebo. The TCR comes from a person aged 18 to 65 who received the Ad26.COV2.S COVID-19 vaccine or a placebo. The CDR3 loop reads CASSLSGSGGEQFF. DNA of the CDR3: TGTGCCAGCAGCTTATCCGGATCCGGCGGTGAGCAGTTCTTC. Variable domain in full (rest from reference TRBV7-3 and TRBJ2-1): GAGVSQTPSNKVTEKGKYVELRCDPISGHTALYWYRQSLGQGPEFLIYFQGTGAADDSGLPNDRFFAVRPEGSVSTLKIQRTERGDSAVYLCASSLSGSGGEQFFGPGTRLTVL.